These T cell receptor beta chains were read from a single sample in a study of graft-versus-host responses after intestinal transplantation. Assay used: immunoSEQ multiplex PCR; TCRdb lists only in-frame clones, some missing. Counted here are about 54,000 clones, roughly nine tenths occurring once; the ten biggest clones make up around 5.1%. Here the sequenced sample was PBMCs, taken roughly 680 days after intestinal transplant. These receptors came from a human patient who received an intestinal transplant, so some T cells may come from the graft donor. Both conserved end residues are part of each CDR3.

V,CDR3
TRBV7-3,CASSLVSGQTINYGYTF
TRBV15,CATSRPGDYEQYF
TRBV19,CASSIAGTVNEQFF
TRBV5-1,CASDSGTGPCRANVLTF
TRBV4-1,CASSQDMGSGTEAFF
TRBV18,CASSSQDRAGNGYTF
TRBV5-4,CASSFRLATNEKLFF
TRBV29-1,CSAWDRVNTEAFF
TRBV5-4,CASSLGPEAFF
TRBV19,CASSNGQSTDTQYF
TRBV4-1,CASSPTGETQYF
TRBV4-1,CAGSQEGPGAGENEQFF
TRBV2,CASRAQGAGDTQYF
TRBV12-5,CASGLVRVDRGNNQPQHF
TRBV2,CASSDEASRRIGNF
TRBV11-3,CASSSRLAGSYNEQFF
TRBV7-2,CASSLEDRDGGYTF
TRBV18,CASSLTGGDQPQHF
TRBV11-2,CASSLDSNYGYTF
TRBV2,CAGEGRGGQYF
TRBV10-2,CASVDRGAYNEQFF
TRBV4-1,CASSQVGRGDGQYF
TRBV10-1,CASSESPRPGELFF
TRBV19,CASSMGTGPYSPLHF
TRBV5-1,CASSLRDPDEQFF
TRBV13,CASSLEASYEQYF
TRBV6-5,CASSYSGKGGAFF
TRBV6-5,CASRGGRRDTQYF
TRBV5-6,CASSLAEGAFTNTEAFF
TRBV5-4,CASSRPLVGSYNEQFF
TRBV19,CASSRGQGMGYTF
TRBV7-9,CASSLASGGLDVLTF
TRBV6-5,CASSYSDSPLHF
TRBV7-8,CASSRSDSSPEEQYF
TRBV28,CASTERSAPSSYEQYF
TRBV5-1,CASSSRNPGQGHSPLHF
TRBV10-3,CAISGDRASLYEQYF
TRBV27,CASTKLGTDTQYF
TRBV15,CATSAQRANEQFF
TRBV11-2,CASSLGRTEAFF
TRBV6-6,CASSSGGLDTDTQYF
TRBV4-1,CASRPPTGMGRGTDTQYF
TRBV10-2,CAGWADDGYTF
TRBV27,CASKTGRVSDTQYF
TRBV5-8,CASSPATGNSPLHF
TRBV4-2,CASSLAGGSYEQYF
TRBV5-1,CASSLASPGFESSGANVLTF
TRBV7-9,CASSKKTGDNTDTQYF
TRBV2,CASSVGTGAYGYTF
TRBV19,CASSIKNTEAFF
TRBV5-1,CASSLATNEKLFF
TRBV6-6,CASSYGGNRNEQYF
TRBV10-2,CASSDGTGAYEQYF
TRBV4-1,CASSRRGAVGTGELFF
TRBV11-2,CASSLPSGGKETQYF
TRBV5-1,CASSLGGGGPEAFF
TRBV19,CASGGGYEQYF
TRBV5-4,CASSTVHRGVYGYTF
TRBV6-4,CASSDSLAGGPDTQYF
TRBV11-2,CASSLRPAGSSSNEQFF